This TCR beta chain comes out of a study of shared clonotypes between healthy human individuals. On the study more broadly: Three CD4 naive, three CD4 memory, two CD8 naive and one CD8 memory plate were used per donor.

CD45RO-negative cells were positively selected for CCR7, leaving out terminally differentiated effector memory CD45RA+ cells. Each sample came from a Caucasian adult donor living in Nashville, Tennessee. TCRdb's copy holds only in-frame clones and misses some; the assay was immunoSEQ multiplex PCR. Of about 2.2 million clones in the sample, 90% to 95% were seen once. The CDR3 loop spans 14 amino acids. CDR1 is MNHEY and CDR2 is SMNVEV in the germline V gene (reference sequence). V dropped 3 bases and J dropped 8 bases, with 16 bases sitting between them. This TCR was sampled from a man between 18 and 29 years old in good health. Some clones in this sample may be carry-over from other donors' samples. Sequenced material: naive CD8+ T cells from PBMCs. V and J are TRBV27 and TRBJ1-1; D ambiguous. This CDR3 reads CASSFSDGRGEAFF. CDR3 nucleotide sequence: TGTGCCAGCAGTTTTTCAGACGGGAGAGGCGAAGCTTTCTTT.